This T cell receptor beta chain comes out of a study of shared clonotypes between healthy human individuals. Broader study findings: Few donors restricted represented genetic and exposure-history diversity. The researchers took only blood, and tissue repertoires probably look different.

Unmatched junction bases numbered 3, after V lost 0 bases and J lost 6 bases. The CDR3 is made up of 14 amino acids. The germline CDR1 and CDR2 sequences are SGDLS and YYNGEE. As regards this clone: Its antigen is unknown. A much larger clone is a single base away; this may be a read error.

Libraries were prepared by immunoSEQ multiplex PCR; TCRdb keeps only in-frame clonotypes and omits some of them. The sample consists of 490,000 or so clones, roughly 85% of them appearing once. The receptor comes from a woman aged 40 to 49 in good health. Some clones in this sample may be carry-over from other donors' samples. This chain connects TRBV9 to TRBJ1-5; the match to TRBD1 covers 7 bases. The sample consisted of PBMCs. The CDR3 sequence is CASSVGGGSQPQHF. CDR3 DNA: TGTGCCAGCAGCGTAGGAGGGGGCAGTCAGCCCCAGCATTTT. Looking up the rest from reference TRBV9 and TRBJ1-5 gives the full variable domain: DSGVTQTPKHLITATGQRVTLRCSPRSGDLSVYWYQQSLDQGLQFLIQYYNGEERAKGNILERFSAQQFPDLHSELNLSSLELGDSALYFCASSVGGGSQPQHFGDGTRLSIL.